What follows describes a single T cell receptor beta chain. What it binds is not known. Germline is not matched at one junction end, which may reflect a read error. Survey level was the resolution at which the v3.0 immunoSEQ assay ran. Produced via immunoSEQ multiplex PCR; TCRdb's table is partial and in-frame only. The table shows over 9,000 clones, with 82% occurring only once. These data belong to a study of long-term antiretroviral therapy in people with HIV. Study results and caveats: Control repertoires displayed wider CDR3 length ranges than the HIV repertoires.

Germline V gene sequence: CDR1 SGHTA, CDR2 FQGNSA. There are 13 residues in the CDR3. This sequence was found in a man between 35 and 55 years old with HIV. The rearrangement uses TRBV7-2 and TRBJ2-1, with D perhaps matching TRBD1 or TRBD2 (5 bases each). The specimen comprised unsorted PBMCs, sampled 1.2 years after starting antiretroviral therapy. The CDR3 sequence: CASSLGVNNGQFF. The CDR3 DNA sequence: TGTGCCAGCAGCTTGGGGGTTAACAATGGGCAGTTCTTC.